This TCR beta chain was documented in a study of T cell responses to AZD1222 COVID-19 vaccine. The table came from immunoSEQ multiplex PCR; TCRdb's copy has only in-frame clones and leaves some out. The sample lists 110,000 or so clones; approximately 85% were seen once. General study findings and limits: Spike regions recognized by vaccine-associated CD4 TCRs spanned the protein, led by 160-218 and 743-854. It should be noted that donors were predominantly white British and more often female, and clonal diversity was possibly underestimated. After two AZD1222 doses, spike-specific TCR breadth and depth rose versus day 0. Baseline serology detected seropositivity in only a handful of AZD1222 recipients.

In germline, CDR1 is MNHEY, CDR2 SVGAGI. CDR3 length equals 14 residues. V lost 5 bases, J lost 12 bases, and 22 bases lay in between. On this clone: Antigen unknown.

The input for sequencing was peripheral blood, taken on day 0 of AZD1222 vaccination. This chain links TRBV6-5 with TRBJ1-1, with no clear D. This clonotype was obtained from an adult in good health. The CDR3 loop is CASSRGGQARDSFF. The CDR3 DNA reads as TGTGCCAGCAGTCGTGGTGGCCAGGCGCGTGATTCTTTCTTT.